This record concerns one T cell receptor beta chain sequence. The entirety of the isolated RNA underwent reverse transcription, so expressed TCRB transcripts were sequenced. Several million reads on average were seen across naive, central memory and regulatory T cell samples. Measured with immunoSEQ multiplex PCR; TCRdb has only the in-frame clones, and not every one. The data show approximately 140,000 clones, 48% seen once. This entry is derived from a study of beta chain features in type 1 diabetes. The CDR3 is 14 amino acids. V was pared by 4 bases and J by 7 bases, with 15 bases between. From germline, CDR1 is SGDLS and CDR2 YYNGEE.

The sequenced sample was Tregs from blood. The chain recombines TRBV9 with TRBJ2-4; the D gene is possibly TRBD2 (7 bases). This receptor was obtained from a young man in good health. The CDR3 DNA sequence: TGTGCCAGCAGCCGAGGGGGGGTAGCTAACATTCAGTACTTC. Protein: CASSRGGVANIQYF.